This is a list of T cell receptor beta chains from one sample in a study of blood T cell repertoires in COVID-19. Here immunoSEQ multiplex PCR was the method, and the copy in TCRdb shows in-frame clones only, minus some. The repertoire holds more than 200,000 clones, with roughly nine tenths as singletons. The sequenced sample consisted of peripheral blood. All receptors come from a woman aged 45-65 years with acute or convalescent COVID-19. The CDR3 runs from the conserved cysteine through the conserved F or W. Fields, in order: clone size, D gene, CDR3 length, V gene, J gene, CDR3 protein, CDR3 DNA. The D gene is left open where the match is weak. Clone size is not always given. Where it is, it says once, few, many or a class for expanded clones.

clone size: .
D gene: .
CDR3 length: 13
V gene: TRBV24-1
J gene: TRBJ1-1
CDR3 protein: CATRDSLGLEAFF
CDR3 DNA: TGTGCCACCAGGGACAGTTTAGGTCTTGAAGCTTTCTTT

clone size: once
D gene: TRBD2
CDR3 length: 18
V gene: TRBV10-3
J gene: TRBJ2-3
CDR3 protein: CAISAGTTSSQGTDTQYF
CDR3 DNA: TGTGCCATCAGTGCCGGGACTACCAGCTCTCAGGGCACAGATACGCAGTATTTT

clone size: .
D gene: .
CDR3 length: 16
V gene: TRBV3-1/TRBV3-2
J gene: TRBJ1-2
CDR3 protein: CASSQDRAGEVYGYTF
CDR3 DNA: TGTGCCAGCAGCCAAGATCGGGCCGGGGAGGTCTATGGCTACACCTTC

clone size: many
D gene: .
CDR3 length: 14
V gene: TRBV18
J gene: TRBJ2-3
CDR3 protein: CASSRLDFTDTQYF
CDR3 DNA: TGTGCCAGCTCACGTTTAGACTTTACAGATACGCAGTATTTT

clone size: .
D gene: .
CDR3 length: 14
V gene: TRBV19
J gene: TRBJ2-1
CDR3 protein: CASKGGSSYNEQFF
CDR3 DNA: TGTGCCAGTAAGGGGGGGAGCTCCTACAATGAGCAGTTCTTC

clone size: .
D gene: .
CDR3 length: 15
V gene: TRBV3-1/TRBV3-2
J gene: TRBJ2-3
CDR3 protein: CASSQGYLSTDTQYF
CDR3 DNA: TGTGCCAGCAGCCAAGGCTACTTGAGCACAGATACGCAGTATTTT

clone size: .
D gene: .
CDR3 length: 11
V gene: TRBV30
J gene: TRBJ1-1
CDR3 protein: CAWSRGTEAFF
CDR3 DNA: TGTGCCTGGAGTCGGGGGACTGAAGCTTTCTTT

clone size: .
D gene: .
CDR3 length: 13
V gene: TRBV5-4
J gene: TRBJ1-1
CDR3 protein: CASSSQQYTEAFF
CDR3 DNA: TGTGCCAGCAGCTCGCAACAGTACACTGAAGCTTTCTTT

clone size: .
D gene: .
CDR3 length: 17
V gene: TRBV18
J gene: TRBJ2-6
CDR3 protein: CASSRGQPSSGANVLTF
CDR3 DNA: TGTGCCAGCTCGCGAGGACAGCCCAGCTCTGGGGCCAACGTCCTGACTTTC

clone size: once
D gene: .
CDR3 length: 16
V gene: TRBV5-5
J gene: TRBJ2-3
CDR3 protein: CASSPFGRTSTDTQYF
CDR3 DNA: TGTGCCAGCAGCCCCTTCGGTAGAACTAGCACAGATACGCAGTATTTT

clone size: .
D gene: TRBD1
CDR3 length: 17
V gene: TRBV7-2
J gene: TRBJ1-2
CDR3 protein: CASSSFISGTGNLGYTF
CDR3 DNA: TGTGCCAGCAGCTCATTCATCTCGGGGACAGGGAATCTTGGCTACACCTTC

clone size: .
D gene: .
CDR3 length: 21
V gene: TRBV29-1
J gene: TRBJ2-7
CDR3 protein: CSVEDSYRIEKRQAFSYEQYF
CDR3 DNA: TGCAGCGTTGAAGATTCCTACAGGATCGAGAAACGACAGGCGTTTTCCTACGAGCAGTACTTC

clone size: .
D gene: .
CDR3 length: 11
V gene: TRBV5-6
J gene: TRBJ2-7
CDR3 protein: CASSFRGEQYF
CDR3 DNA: TGTGCCAGCAGCTTCAGGGGCGAGCAGTACTTC

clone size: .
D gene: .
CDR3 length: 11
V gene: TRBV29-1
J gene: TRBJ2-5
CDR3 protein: CSVEPGETQYF
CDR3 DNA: TGCAGCGTTGAGCCGGGGGAGACCCAGTACTTC

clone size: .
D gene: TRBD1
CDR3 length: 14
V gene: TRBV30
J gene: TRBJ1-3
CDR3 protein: CAWRTGISGNTIYF
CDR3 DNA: TGTGCCTGGAGGACAGGGATCTCGGGAAACACCATATATTTT

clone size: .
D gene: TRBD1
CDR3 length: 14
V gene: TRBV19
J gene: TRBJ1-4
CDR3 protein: CASNWGQGNEKLFF
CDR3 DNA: TGTGCCAGTAACTGGGGACAGGGTAATGAAAAACTGTTTTTT

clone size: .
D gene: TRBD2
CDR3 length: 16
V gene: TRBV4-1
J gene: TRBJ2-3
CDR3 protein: CASSQEGGLVRDTQYF
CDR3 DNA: TGCGCCAGCAGCCAAGAAGGGGGACTAGTAAGAGATACGCAGTATTTT

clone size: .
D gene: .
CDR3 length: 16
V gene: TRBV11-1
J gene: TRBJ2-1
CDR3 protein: CASSPGRRGRGSEQFF
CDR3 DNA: TGTGCCAGCAGCCCAGGACGCAGGGGGCGGGGGAGTGAGCAGTTCTTC

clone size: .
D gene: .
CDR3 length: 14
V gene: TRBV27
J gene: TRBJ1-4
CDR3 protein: CASSFMGASEKLFF
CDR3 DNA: TGTGCCAGCAGTTTTATGGGGGCGTCGGAAAAACTGTTTTTT

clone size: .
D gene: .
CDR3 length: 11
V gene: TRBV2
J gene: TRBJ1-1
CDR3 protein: CASSEGEVAFF
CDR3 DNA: TGTGCCAGCAGTGAGGGAGAGGTAGCTTTCTTT

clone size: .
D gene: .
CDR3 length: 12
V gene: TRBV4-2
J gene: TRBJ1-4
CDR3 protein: CARQTTNEKLFF
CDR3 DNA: TGTGCCCGACAGACAACTAATGAAAAACTGTTTTTT

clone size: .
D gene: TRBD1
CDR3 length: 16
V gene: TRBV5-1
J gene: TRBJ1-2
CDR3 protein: CASSLLGQGIDYGYTF
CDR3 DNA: TGCGCCAGCAGCTTGCTTGGACAGGGGATAGACTATGGCTACACCTTC

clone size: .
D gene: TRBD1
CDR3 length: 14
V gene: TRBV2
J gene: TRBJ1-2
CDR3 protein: CASSVSGTGGGYTF
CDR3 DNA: TGTGCCAGCAGTGTCTCCGGGACAGGGGGTGGCTACACCTTC

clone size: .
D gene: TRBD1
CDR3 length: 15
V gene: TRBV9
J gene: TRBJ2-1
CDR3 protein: CASSDRQGAYNEQFF
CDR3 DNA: TGTGCCAGCAGCGATAGACAGGGGGCGTACAATGAGCAGTTCTTC

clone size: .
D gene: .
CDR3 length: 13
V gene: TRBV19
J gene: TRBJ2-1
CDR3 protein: CASSWGGDPDRFF
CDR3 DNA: TGTGCCAGTAGTTGGGGCGGAGACCCCGACCGGTTCTTC

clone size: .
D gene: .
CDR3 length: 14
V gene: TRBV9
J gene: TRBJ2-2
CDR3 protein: CASNPSGGTGELFF
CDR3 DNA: TGTGCCAGCAATCCGAGCGGTGGGACCGGGGAGCTGTTTTTT

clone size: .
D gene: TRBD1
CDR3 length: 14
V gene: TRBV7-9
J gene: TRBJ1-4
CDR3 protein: CASSYDRGVEKLFF
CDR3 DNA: TGTGCCAGCAGCTACGACAGGGGGGTCGAAAAACTGTTTTTT

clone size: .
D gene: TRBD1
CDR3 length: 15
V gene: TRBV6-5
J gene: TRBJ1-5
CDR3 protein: CASSRQGVGNQPQHF
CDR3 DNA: TGTGCCAGCAGTAGACAGGGGGTTGGCAATCAGCCCCAGCATTTT

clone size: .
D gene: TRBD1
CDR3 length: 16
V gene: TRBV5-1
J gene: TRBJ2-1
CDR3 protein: CASRRRGTAFGNEQFF
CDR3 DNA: TGCGCCAGCAGGCGGAGAGGGACAGCCTTTGGCAATGAGCAGTTCTTC

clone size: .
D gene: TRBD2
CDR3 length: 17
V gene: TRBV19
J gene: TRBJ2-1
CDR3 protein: CASSIARTSGGYNEQFF
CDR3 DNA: TGTGCCAGTAGTATCGCCCGAACTAGCGGGGGGTACAATGAGCAGTTCTTC

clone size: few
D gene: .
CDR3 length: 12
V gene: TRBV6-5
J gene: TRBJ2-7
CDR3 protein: CASSYQGYEQYF
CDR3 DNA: TGTGCCAGCAGTTACCAGGGTTACGAGCAGTACTTC

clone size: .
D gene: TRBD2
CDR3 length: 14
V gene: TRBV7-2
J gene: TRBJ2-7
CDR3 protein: CASSAGLAGDEQYF
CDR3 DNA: TGTGCCAGCAGCGCGGGACTAGCGGGGGATGAGCAGTACTTC

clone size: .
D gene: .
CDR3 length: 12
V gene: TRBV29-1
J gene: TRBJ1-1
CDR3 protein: CSVGWLNTEAFF
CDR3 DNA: TGCAGCGTTGGGTGGCTTAACACTGAAGCTTTCTTT

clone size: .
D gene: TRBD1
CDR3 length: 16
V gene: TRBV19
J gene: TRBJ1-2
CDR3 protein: CASSINTRGLDYGYTF
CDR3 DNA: TGTGCCAGTAGTATAAACACCAGGGGGCTTGACTATGGCTACACCTTC

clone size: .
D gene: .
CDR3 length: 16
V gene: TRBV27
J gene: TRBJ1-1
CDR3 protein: CASSPWASGGGTEAFF
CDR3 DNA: TGTGCCAGCAGCCCCTGGGCATCCGGGGGTGGGACTGAAGCTTTCTTT

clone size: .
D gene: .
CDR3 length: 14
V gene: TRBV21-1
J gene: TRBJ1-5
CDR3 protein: CASEPGGTNQPQHF
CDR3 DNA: TGTGCCAGCGAACCAGGGGGCACGAATCAGCCCCAGCATTTT

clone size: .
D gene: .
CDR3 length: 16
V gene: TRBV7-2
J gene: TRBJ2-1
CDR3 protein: CASSLASTASYNEQFF
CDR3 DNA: TGTGCCAGCAGCTTAGCTTCTACAGCCTCCTACAATGAGCAGTTCTTC

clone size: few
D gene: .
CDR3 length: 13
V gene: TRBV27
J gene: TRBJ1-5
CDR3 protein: CASSLEVNQPQHF
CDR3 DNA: TGTGCCAGCAGCTTAGAGGTAAATCAGCCCCAGCATTTT

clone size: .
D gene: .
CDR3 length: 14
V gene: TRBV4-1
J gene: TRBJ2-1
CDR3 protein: CASSRTDTYNEQFF
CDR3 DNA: TGCGCCAGCTCCCGGACAGATACCTACAATGAGCAGTTCTTC

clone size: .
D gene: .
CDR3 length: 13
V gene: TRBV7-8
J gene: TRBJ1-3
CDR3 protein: CASSLGQGNTIYF
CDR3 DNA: TGTGCCAGCAGCCTCGGACAGGGAAACACCATATATTTT

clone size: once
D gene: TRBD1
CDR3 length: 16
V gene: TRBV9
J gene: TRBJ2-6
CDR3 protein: CASSWDRAEGANVLTF
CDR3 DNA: TGTGCCAGTTCATGGGACAGGGCGGAGGGGGCCAACGTCCTGACTTTC

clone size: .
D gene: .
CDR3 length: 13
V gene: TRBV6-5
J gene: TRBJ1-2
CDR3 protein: CASSYGQHYGYTF
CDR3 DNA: TGTGCCAGCAGTTACGGACAGCACTATGGCTACACCTTC

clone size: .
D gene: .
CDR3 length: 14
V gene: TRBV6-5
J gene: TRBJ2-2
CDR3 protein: CASRRTENTGELFF
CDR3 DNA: TGTGCCAGCAGGCGGACAGAGAACACCGGGGAGCTGTTTTTT

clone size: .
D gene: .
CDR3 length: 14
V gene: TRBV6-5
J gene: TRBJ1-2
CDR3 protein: CASSYSDSYYGYTF
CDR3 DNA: TGTGCCAGCAGTTACTCGGACAGCTACTATGGCTACACCTTC

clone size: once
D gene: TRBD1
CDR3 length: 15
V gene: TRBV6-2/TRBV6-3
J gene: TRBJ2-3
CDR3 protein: CASSRPGQGTNTQYF
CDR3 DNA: TGTGCCAGCAGTCGCCCGGGACAGGGAACGAATACGCAGTATTTT